This record concerns one TCR beta chain sequence. MiXCR, applied by TCRdb to the RT-PCR reads, yields one record per CDR3 protein. The sample contains about 520,000 distinct CDR3 sequences, approximately 6.9% of which appear only once. The sample comes from a study of response to subunit inactivated influenza vaccine. The CDR3 runs 11 residues. The V and J ends lost 1 base and 6 bases respectively, with 3 bases between them. Germline V gene sequence: CDR1 SEHNR, CDR2 FQNEAQ (reference sequence). The material sequenced was PBMCs from blood, taken less than 30 months after vaccination. This TCR was recovered from a man aged 50 to 75 who received an inactivated influenza vaccine. The rearrangement uses TRBV7-9 and TRBJ1-1; no clear D. CDR3 residues: CASSLVAEAFF. The CDR3 coding sequence is TGTGCCAGCAGCTTAGTTGCTGAAGCTTTCTTT.